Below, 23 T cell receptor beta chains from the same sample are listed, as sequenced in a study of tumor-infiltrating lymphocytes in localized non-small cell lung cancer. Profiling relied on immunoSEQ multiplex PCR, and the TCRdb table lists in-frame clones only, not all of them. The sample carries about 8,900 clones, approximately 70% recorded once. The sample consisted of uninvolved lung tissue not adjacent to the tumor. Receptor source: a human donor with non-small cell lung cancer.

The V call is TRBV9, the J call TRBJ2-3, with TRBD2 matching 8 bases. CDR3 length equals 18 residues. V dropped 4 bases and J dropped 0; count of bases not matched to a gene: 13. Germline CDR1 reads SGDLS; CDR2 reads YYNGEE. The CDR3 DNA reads TGTGCCAGCAGCCCGATACTCCTAGCGGGCTTCAGCACAGATACGCAGTATTTT. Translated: CASSPILLAGFSTDTQYF. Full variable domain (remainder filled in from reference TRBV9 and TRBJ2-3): DSGVTQTPKHLITATGQRVTLRCSPRSGDLSVYWYQQSLDQGLQFLIQYYNGEERAKGNILERFSAQQFPDLHSELNLSSLELGDSALYFCASSPILLAGFSTDTQYFGPGTRLTVL.

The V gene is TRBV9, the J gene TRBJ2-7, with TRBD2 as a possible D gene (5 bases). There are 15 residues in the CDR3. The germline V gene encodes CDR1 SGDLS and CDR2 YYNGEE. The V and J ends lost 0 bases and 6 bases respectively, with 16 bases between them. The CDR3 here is CASSVEGGGFREQYF. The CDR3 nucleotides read TGTGCCAGCAGCGTAGAGGGCGGCGGGTTTCGCGAGCAGTACTTC.

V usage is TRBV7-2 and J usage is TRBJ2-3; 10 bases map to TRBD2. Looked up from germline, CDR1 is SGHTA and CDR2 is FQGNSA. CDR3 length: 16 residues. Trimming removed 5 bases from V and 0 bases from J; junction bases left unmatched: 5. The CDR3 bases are TGTGCCAGCAGCCCTTGGACTAGCGGCAGCACAGATACGCAGTATTTT. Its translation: CASSPWTSGSTDTQYF.

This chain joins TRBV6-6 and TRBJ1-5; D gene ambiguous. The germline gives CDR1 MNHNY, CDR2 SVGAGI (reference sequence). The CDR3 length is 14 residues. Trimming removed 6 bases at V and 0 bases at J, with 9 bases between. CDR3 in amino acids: CASSQQNSNQPQHF. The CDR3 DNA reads TGTGCCAGCAGCCAGCAGAATAGCAATCAGCCCCAGCATTTT.

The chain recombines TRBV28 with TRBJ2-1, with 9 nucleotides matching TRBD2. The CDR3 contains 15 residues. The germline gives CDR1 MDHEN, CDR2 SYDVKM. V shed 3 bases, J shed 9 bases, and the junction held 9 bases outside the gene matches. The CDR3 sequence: CASSLGSGSTSEQFF. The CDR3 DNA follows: TGTGCCAGCAGTTTGGGTAGCGGGAGTACGAGTGAGCAGTTCTTC.

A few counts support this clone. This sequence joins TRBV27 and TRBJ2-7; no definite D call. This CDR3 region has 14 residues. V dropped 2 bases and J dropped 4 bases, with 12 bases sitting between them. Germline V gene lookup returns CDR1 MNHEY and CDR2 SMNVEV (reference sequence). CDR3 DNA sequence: TGTGCCAGCAGTTTAGATCCGGCGGTTTACGAGCAGTACTTC. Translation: CASSLDPAVYEQYF.

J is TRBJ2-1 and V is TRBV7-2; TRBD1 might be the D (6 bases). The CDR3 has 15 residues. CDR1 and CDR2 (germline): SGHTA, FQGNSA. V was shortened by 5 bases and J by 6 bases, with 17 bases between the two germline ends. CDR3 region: CASSPGMGAGNEQFF. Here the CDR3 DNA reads TGTGCCAGCAGCCCGGGAATGGGGGCGGGCAATGAGCAGTTCTTC.

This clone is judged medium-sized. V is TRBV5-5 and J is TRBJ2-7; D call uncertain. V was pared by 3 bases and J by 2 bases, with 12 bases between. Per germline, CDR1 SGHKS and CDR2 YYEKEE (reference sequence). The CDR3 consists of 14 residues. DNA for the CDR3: TGTGCCAGCAGCTCCCCAAACTTCGCCTACGAGCAGTACTTC. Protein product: CASSSPNFAYEQYF.

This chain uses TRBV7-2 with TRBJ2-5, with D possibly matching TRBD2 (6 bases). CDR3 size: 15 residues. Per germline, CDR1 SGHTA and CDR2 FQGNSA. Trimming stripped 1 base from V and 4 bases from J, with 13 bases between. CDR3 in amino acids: CASSLDSGVGETQYF. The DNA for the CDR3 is TGTGCCAGCAGCTTAGACTCGGGAGTGGGAGAGACCCAGTACTTC.

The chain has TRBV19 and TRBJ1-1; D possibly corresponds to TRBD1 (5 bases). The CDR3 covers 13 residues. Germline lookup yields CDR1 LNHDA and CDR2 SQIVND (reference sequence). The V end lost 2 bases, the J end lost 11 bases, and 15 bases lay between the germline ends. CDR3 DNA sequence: TGTGCCAGTAGTATAAATTTTGGCAGGGATGCTTTCTTT. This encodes CASSINFGRDAFF.

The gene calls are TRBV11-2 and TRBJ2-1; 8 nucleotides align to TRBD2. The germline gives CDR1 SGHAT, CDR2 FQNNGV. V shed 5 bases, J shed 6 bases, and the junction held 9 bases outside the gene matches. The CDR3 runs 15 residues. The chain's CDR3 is CASSTGTGGGNEQFF. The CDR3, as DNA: TGTGCCAGCAGCACCGGGACGGGAGGGGGCAATGAGCAGTTCTTC.

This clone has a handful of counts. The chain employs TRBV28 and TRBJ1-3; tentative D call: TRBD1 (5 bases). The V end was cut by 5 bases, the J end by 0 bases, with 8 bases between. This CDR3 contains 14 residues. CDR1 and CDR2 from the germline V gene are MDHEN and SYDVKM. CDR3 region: CASSRDGSGNTIYF. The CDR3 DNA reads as TGTGCCAGCAGTAGGGACGGCTCTGGAAACACCATATATTTT.

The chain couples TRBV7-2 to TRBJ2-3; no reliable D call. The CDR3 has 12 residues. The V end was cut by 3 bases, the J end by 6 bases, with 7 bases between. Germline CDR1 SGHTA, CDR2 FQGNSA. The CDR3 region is CASSFRPDTQYF. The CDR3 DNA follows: TGTGCCAGCAGCTTTCGCCCGGATACGCAGTATTTT.

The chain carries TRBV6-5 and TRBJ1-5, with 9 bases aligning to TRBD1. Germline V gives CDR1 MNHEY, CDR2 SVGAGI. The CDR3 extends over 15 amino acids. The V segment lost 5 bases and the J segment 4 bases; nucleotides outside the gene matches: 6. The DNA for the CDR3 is TGTGCCAGCAGTCCGGACAGGGGTCATAATCAGCCCCAGCATTTT. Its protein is CASSPDRGHNQPQHF.

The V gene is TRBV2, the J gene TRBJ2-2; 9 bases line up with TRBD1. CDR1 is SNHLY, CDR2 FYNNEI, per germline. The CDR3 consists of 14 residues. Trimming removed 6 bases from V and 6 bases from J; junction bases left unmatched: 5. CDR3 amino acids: CASRDRGSSGELFF. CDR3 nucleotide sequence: TGTGCCAGCAGGGACAGGGGTTCTTCCGGGGAGCTGTTTTTT.

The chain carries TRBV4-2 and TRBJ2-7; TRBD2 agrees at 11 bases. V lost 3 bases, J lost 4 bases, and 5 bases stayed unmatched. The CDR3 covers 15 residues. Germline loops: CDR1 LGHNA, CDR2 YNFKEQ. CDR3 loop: CASSHLGTSGYEQYF. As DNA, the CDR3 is TGTGCCAGCAGCCATCTCGGGACTAGCGGTTACGAGCAGTACTTC.

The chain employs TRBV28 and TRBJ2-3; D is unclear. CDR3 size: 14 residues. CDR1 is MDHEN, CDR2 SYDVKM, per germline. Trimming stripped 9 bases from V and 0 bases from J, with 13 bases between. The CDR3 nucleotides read TGTGCCAGTAAAGGCCCCTCTAGCACAGATACGCAGTATTTT. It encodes CASKGPSSTDTQYF.

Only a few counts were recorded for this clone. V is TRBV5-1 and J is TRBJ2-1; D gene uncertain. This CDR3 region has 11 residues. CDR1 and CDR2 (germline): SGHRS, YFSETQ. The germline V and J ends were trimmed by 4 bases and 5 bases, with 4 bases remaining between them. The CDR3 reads CASSDHNEQFF. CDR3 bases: TGCGCCAGCAGCGACCACAATGAGCAGTTCTTC.

Here the CDR3 DNA reads TGTGCCTGGAGGAGGGGGACTGCCGAAGACACAGCTTTCTTT. This codes for CAWRRGTAEDTAFF. The chain is built from TRBV30 and TRBJ1-1, with a weak D call TRBD1 (6 bases). The germline CDR1 and CDR2 sequences are GTSNPN and SVGIG (reference sequence). Trimming shortened V by 3 bases and J by 10 bases, and 21 bases separated the two germline ends. This CDR3 comprises 14 residues.

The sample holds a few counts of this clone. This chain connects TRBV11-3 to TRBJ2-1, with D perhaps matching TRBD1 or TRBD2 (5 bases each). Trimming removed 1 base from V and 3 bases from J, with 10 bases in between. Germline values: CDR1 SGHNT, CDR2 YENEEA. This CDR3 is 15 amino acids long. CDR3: CASSLVPGLYNEQFF. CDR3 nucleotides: TGTGCCAGCAGCTTAGTTCCGGGGCTCTACAATGAGCAGTTCTTC.

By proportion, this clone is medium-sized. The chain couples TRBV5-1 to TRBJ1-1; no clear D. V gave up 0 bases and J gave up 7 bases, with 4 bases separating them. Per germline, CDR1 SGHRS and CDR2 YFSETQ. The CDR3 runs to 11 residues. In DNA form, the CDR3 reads TGCGCCAGCAGCTTGGCCAGTGAAGCTTTCTTT. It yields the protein CASSLASEAFF. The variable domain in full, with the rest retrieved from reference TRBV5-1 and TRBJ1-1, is KAGVTQTPRYLIKTRGQQVTLSCSPISGHRSVSWYQQTPGQGLQFLFEYFSETQRNKGNFPGRFSGRQFSNSRSEMNVSTLELGDSALYLCASSLASEAFFGQGTRLTVV.

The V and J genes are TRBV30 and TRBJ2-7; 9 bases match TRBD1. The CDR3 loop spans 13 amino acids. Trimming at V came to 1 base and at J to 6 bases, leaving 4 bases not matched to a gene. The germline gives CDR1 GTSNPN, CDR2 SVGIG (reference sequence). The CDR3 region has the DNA TGTGCCTGGAGTGGGACAGGGGCTCTCGAGCAGTACTTC. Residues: CAWSGTGALEQYF.

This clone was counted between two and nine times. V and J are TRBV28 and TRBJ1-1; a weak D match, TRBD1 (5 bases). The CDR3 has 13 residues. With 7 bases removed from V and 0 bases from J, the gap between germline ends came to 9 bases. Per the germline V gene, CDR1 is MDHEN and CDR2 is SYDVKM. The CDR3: CASKGLLNTEAFF. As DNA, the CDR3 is TGTGCCAGCAAGGGACTGCTGAACACTGAAGCTTTCTTT.